The 25 T cell receptor beta chains presented below share a single source sample, sequenced in a study of blood T cells in healthy people across ages. For the second PCR, which ran for roughly 6 to 12 cycles, a sample-barcoded 5' primer and a J-beta primer mix were used. TCRdb called the 5' RACE reads again in MiXCR, with one record for every CDR3 protein. Seen here are roughly 1,500,000 distinct CDR3 sequences, roughly 32% observed once, and the top ten hold over 9%. Sequencing used blood. The receptors come from a woman between 25 and 40 years old in good health.

This clonotype was seen ten or more times. The rearrangement uses TRBV18 and TRBJ2-7; D may be TRBD1 or TRBD2 (5 bases each). The CDR3 extends over 13 amino acids. Germline CDR1 and CDR2: KGHSH and LQKENI. V lost 8 bases to trimming and J lost 4 bases, with 15 bases between them. In DNA form, the CDR3 reads TGTGCCAGCAGCCCCCCAGGGACGTACGAGCAGTACTTC. Amino acids: CASSPPGTYEQYF.

This chain links TRBV11-2 with TRBJ1-2; D unresolved. Germline V CDR1 and CDR2: SGHAT, FQNNGV. This CDR3 region has 14 residues. V was trimmed by 1 base and J by 8 bases, leaving 14 bases between them. CDR3 residues: CASSLGQGIAGYTF. In nucleotides, the CDR3 is TGTGCCAGCAGCTTAGGCCAAGGGATAGCCGGCTACACCTTC.

This clonotype was seen a few times. The rearrangement uses TRBV28 and TRBJ1-2, with 8 bases aligning to TRBD1. The CDR3 totals 16 residues. The junction had 13 bases not matched to a gene; V was cut back by 6 bases and J by 4 bases. The V gene's germline CDR1 is MDHEN and CDR2 SYDVKM. The CDR3 bases are TGTGCCAGCAGCTCGTCCCGGACAGGGACTTCCTATGGCTACACCTTC. Its translation is CASSSSRTGTSYGYTF.

The chain is built from TRBV4-2 and TRBJ2-5; tentatively, D is TRBD2 (5 bases). CDR3 length: 16 residues. CDR1 and CDR2 (germline): LGHNA, YNFKEQ. Deletions cut 4 bases from V and 1 base from J, with 16 bases between. The CDR3 coding sequence is TGTGCCAGCAGCCCCCCGCGGGCCGTCGGCCAAGAGACCCAGTACTTC. This gives the protein CASSPPRAVGQETQYF.

Many counts were recorded for this clonotype. The chain couples TRBV7-9 to TRBJ2-5; D not certain. Germline CDR1 is SEHNR and CDR2 is FQNEAQ (reference sequence). Trimming removed 2 bases at V and 4 bases at J, with 2 bases between. This CDR3 is 11 amino acids long. Here the CDR3 DNA reads TGTGCCAGCAGCTTATTAGAGACCCAGTACTTC. Translated: CASSLLETQYF. Full variable domain (outside the CDR3, taken from reference TRBV7-9 and TRBJ2-5): DTGVSQNPRHKITKRGQNVTFRCDPISEHNRLYWYRQTLGQGPEFLTYFQNEAQLEKSRLLSDRFSAERPKGSFSTLEIQRTEQGDSAMYLCASSLLETQYFGPGTRLLVL.

This clonotype came up many times. This chain connects TRBV5-1 to TRBJ2-7; D is possibly TRBD1 or TRBD2 (7 bases each). Trimming took 3 bases from V and 2 from J, leaving 12 bases between them. Germline V lookup: CDR1 SGHRS, CDR2 YFSETQ. This CDR3 has 14 residues. This CDR3 is CASSSRGGPYEQYF. CDR3 DNA sequence: TGCGCCAGCAGCTCCAGGGGGGGACCCTACGAGCAGTACTTC.

As concerns this clonotype: A read error may produce the germline difference seen at one junction end. The chain is built from TRBV7-2 and TRBJ2-7; D uncertain. CDR1 is SGHTA, CDR2 FQGNSA, per germline. The CDR3 loop spans 14 amino acids. DNA for the CDR3: TGTGCCAGCAGCTTAGATTACTACTCCTACAAGCAGTACTTC. Residues: CASSLDYYSYKQYF.

The chain is built from TRBV6-4 and TRBJ2-2; TRBD2 agrees at 10 bases. The CDR3 contains 17 residues. Germline V gene lookup returns CDR1 MRHNA and CDR2 SNTAGT. V was clipped by 0 bases and J by 1 base; unmatched bases: 2. The CDR3 DNA is TGTGCCAGCAGTGACTCTAGCGGGGGGATGAACACCGGGGAGCTGTTTTTT. It translates to CASSDSSGGMNTGELFF.

This chain links TRBV27 with TRBJ1-2; 9 positions match TRBD1. Germline V gene data show CDR1 as MNHEY and CDR2 as SMNVEV (reference sequence). V trimming: 3 bases; J trimming: 6 bases; junction bases outside the gene matches: 5. CDR3 size: 14 residues. CDR3: CASSFARTGDGYTF. CDR3 DNA sequence: TGTGCCAGCAGTTTCGCCCGGACAGGGGATGGCTACACCTTC.

This rearrangement joins TRBV28 to TRBJ1-1, with 7 bases identical to TRBD1. V lost 8 bases, J lost 7 bases, and 10 bases stayed unmatched. Per the germline V gene, CDR1 is MDHEN and CDR2 is SYDVKM. This CDR3 has 13 amino acids. This CDR3 is CASRNQGGLEAFF. The CDR3 DNA reads TGTGCCAGCCGAAATCAGGGGGGACTTGAAGCTTTCTTT. The full variable domain, its missing parts supplied by reference TRBV28 and TRBJ1-1, is DVKVTQSSRYLVKRTGEKVFLECVQDMDHENMFWYRQDPGLGLRLIYFSYDVKMKEKGDIPEGYSVSREKKERFSLILESASTNQTSMYLCASRNQGGLEAFFGQGTRLTVV.

This clonotype was counted a few times. The chain joins TRBV25-1 to TRBJ1-2, with no clear D. Germline V CDR1 and CDR2: MGHDK, SYGVNS. The CDR3 is 14 amino acids. Between the trimmed V and J ends, which lost 2 bases and 4 bases, there was a span of 11 bases. In DNA, the CDR3 is TGTGCCAGCAGTGAAACCCGGGGTGCCTATGGCTACACCTTC. Its translation is CASSETRGAYGYTF.

V is TRBV30 and J is TRBJ1-2, with 11 bases aligning to TRBD1. Germline V lookup: CDR1 GTSNPN, CDR2 SVGIG (reference sequence). Trimming took 2 bases from V and 5 from J; bases not matched to a gene: 4. The CDR3 sequence is 14 residues long. Here the CDR3 DNA reads TGTGCCTGGAGTACTGGGACAGGGGGTTATGGCTACACCTTC. Protein product: CAWSTGTGGYGYTF.

This clonotype was picked up a small number of times. The chain joins TRBV4-1 to TRBJ2-5, with D unresolved. This CDR3 contains 13 residues. Trimming stripped 1 base from V and 4 bases from J, with 7 bases between. The germline V gene encodes CDR1 MGHRA and CDR2 YSYEKL. The CDR3 region has the DNA TGCGCCAGCAGCCAAGCTAGATCAGAGACCCAGTACTTC. As protein: CASSQARSETQYF.

The chain couples TRBV2 to TRBJ1-1; D is ambiguous. Germline V gene data show CDR1 as SNHLY and CDR2 as FYNNEI. There are 13 residues in the CDR3. The V gene lost 4 bases and the J gene lost 4 bases, with 10 bases spanning the gap. CDR3: CASSGTRATEAFF. The CDR3 nucleotides read TGTGCCAGCAGTGGTACACGGGCCACTGAAGCTTTCTTT.

This clonotype occurred once. The chain uses TRBV9 and TRBJ1-4; D remains unclear. This CDR3 has 17 amino acids. Germline CDR1 and CDR2: SGDLS and YYNGEE. Trimming shortened V by 7 bases and J by 2 bases, and 21 bases separated the two germline ends. CDR3: CASHEKVGSATNEKLFF. CDR3 coding DNA: TGTGCCAGCCACGAAAAGGTGGGGTCAGCTACTAATGAAAAACTGTTTTTT.

This clonotype occurred many times. V gene TRBV12-3 or TRBV12-4 combines with J gene TRBJ2-7; maybe TRBD2 (6 bases). Deletions cut 6 bases from V and 3 bases from J, with 15 bases between. This CDR3 region has 14 residues. The CDR3 DNA reads TGTGCCAGCAGCCGGACCCCGGGAGTCTACGAGCAGTACTTC. The encoded protein is CASSRTPGVYEQYF.

This clonotype has a handful of counts. The chain joins TRBV20-1 to TRBJ2-1; TRBD1 matches at 8 bases. J lost 5 bases, V lost 0 bases, and 9 bases had no gene match. This CDR3 is 16 amino acids long. Per germline, CDR1 DFQATT and CDR2 SNEGSKA (reference sequence). The CDR3 DNA reads as TGCAGTGCTAGAGACCCGGACAGGGAGTACCACAATGAGCAGTTCTTC. Protein product: CSARDPDREYHNEQFF.

The gene calls are TRBV18 and TRBJ2-3; D tentatively reads TRBD1 or TRBD2 (5 bases each). There are 14 residues in the CDR3. Germline values: CDR1 KGHSH, CDR2 LQKENI. Trimming pared 0 bases from V and 6 bases from J, leaving 10 bases between. The CDR3 protein is CASSPPGTEDTQYF. The DNA for the CDR3 is TGTGCCAGCTCACCACCCGGGACCGAGGATACGCAGTATTTT.

The V gene is TRBV20-1, the J gene TRBJ1-1, with 10 bases identical to TRBD1. With 7 bases clipped from V and 4 bases from J, the junction kept 18 bases outside the gene matches. The CDR3 runs to 17 residues. From germline, CDR1 is DFQATT and CDR2 SNEGSKA (reference sequence). For the CDR3, the DNA is TGCAGTGAGGCTAGATGGATGCGACAGGGGGCGCTCACTGAAGCTTTCTTT. Protein product: CSEARWMRQGALTEAFF.

The rearrangement joins TRBV7-9 to TRBJ2-3; no clear D gene. With 8 bases removed from V and 0 bases from J, the gap between germline ends came to 3 bases. The CDR3 is 11 residues long. From germline, CDR1 is SEHNR and CDR2 FQNEAQ (reference sequence). The CDR3 region has the DNA TGTGCCAGCGAGAGCACAGATACGCAGTATTTT. It encodes CASESTDTQYF. Supplemented by reference TRBV7-9 and TRBJ2-3, the full variable domain reads DTGVSQNPRHKITKRGQNVTFRCDPISEHNRLYWYRQTLGQGPEFLTYFQNEAQLEKSRLLSDRFSAERPKGSFSTLEIQRTEQGDSAMYLCASESTDTQYFGPGTRLTVL.

The table lists this clonotype with many counts. The rearrangement uses TRBV20-1 and TRBJ2-7; TRBD2 matches 7 bases. V shed 6 bases, J shed 7 bases, and the junction held 18 bases outside the gene matches. CDR1 and CDR2 (germline): DFQATT, SNEGSKA (reference sequence). The CDR3 runs to 15 residues. The CDR3 here is CSAGLIAGQPEEQYF. CDR3 in DNA: TGCAGTGCCGGACTCATAGCGGGCCAACCGGAAGAGCAGTACTTC.

The V gene is TRBV5-1, the J gene TRBJ1-2; possibly TRBD1 for D (5 bases). Germline V lookup: CDR1 SGHRS, CDR2 YFSETQ. This CDR3 comprises 14 residues. With 5 bases removed from V and 6 bases from J, the gap between germline ends came to 17 bases. CDR3 bases: TGCGCCAGCAGGCGGGACTCTCAAGACAATGGCTACACCTTC. It encodes CASRRDSQDNGYTF.

This clonotype was observed a handful of times. An end of the junction does not agree with germline; a read error may underlie this. V is TRBV20-1 and J is TRBJ2-3, with 10 bases aligning to TRBD2. Looked up from germline, CDR1 is DFQATT and CDR2 is SNEGSKA (reference sequence). This CDR3 is 14 amino acids long. The CDR3 DNA reads as TGCAGTGCCAGAGCGGGAGGGCCAACAGATACGCAGTATTTT. Encoded protein: CSARAGGPTDTQYF.

V gene TRBV5-1 combines with J gene TRBJ1-1; no clear D. Trimming took 1 base from V and 3 from J, leaving 16 bases between them. The CDR3 contains 16 residues. The germline gives CDR1 SGHRS, CDR2 YFSETQ. This CDR3 is CASSLNGEVEYTEAFF. CDR3 nucleotides: TGCGCCAGCAGCTTGAACGGGGAGGTCGAGTACACTGAAGCTTTCTTT.

The rearrangement joins TRBV6-6 to TRBJ2-7; tentatively, D is TRBD1 (5 bases). This CDR3 has 15 residues. Germline assignment: CDR1 MNHNY and CDR2 SVGAGI (reference sequence). V was clipped by 4 bases and J by 0 bases, with 13 bases between them. The CDR3 is CASSSRVDSSYEQYF. The CDR3 bases are TGTGCCAGCAGTTCCCGTGTAGACAGCTCCTACGAGCAGTACTTC.